Sequencing of this TCR beta chain was carried out in a study of blood T cell repertoires in COVID-19. Study details: Specimens from acute and convalescent COVID-19 originated in the United States, Italy and Spain. T cells, B-cell-depleted T cells, or PBMCs provided the cDNA or gDNA that served as material.

This CDR3 is built from 14 residues. With 7 bases clipped from V and 11 bases from J, the junction kept 13 bases outside the gene matches. Germline loops: CDR1 SNHLY, CDR2 FYNNEI. In the study's own analysis: Cell counts per sample came from amplifying reference gene primers. Sequencing used immunoSEQ multiplex PCR; TCRdb keeps in-frame clones, though not all of them. V, J and clone size derive from that table, while D and trimming were established from the DNA sequence. The sample lists around 270,000 clones; around 83% were seen once. Specimen: peripheral blood. This rearrangement joins TRBV2 to TRBJ1-5; 8 nucleotides agree with TRBD1. The TCR sequence derives from a woman in her thirties or forties who had recovered from COVID-19. Here the CDR3 reads CASNPDRGGGTQHF. CDR3 DNA sequence: TGTGCCAGCAACCCCGACAGGGGAGGTGGGACCCAGCATTTT.